This TCR beta chain was profiled in a study of identical twins. This CDR3 has 15 residues. Germline assignment: CDR1 MNHNY and CDR2 SVGAGI (reference sequence). Deletions cut 5 bases from V and 3 bases from J, with 11 bases between. TCRdb re-called the 5' RACE reads through MiXCR, storing one row per CDR3 protein. Counted here are 1.5 million or so distinct CDR3 sequences, roughly a third occurring once; the ten biggest clones make up about 0.25%. This chain links TRBV6-6 with TRBJ1-6, with D maybe TRBD1 (6 bases). The specimen sequenced was cord blood. The TCR comes from a newborn girl in good health. CDR3 loop: CASSSQGFYNSPLHF. The CDR3 region has the DNA TGTGCCAGCAGTAGTCAGGGGTTCTATAATTCACCCCTCCACTTT.